This T cell receptor (beta chain) originates from a study of blood T cell repertoires in COVID-19. Study as a whole: PBMCs, B-cell-depleted T cells, or T cells were the source of the cDNA or gDNA that made up the material.

Germline CDR1 and CDR2: MGHRA and YSYEKL. V dropped 0 bases and J dropped 5; count of bases not matched to a gene: 7. The CDR3 contains 16 residues. Original methodology: Cell counts per sample came from amplifying reference gene primers. Here immunoSEQ multiplex PCR was the method, and the copy in TCRdb shows in-frame clones only, minus some. The V and J calls and clone size come from that table; D and trimming were worked out from the DNA. The profile shows 300,000 to 350,000 clones, roughly 87% of them singletons. Source material: peripheral blood. This TCR was recovered from a man aged 30 to 39 with COVID-19, enrolled during active disease. This chain joins TRBV4-1 and TRBJ1-3, with 7 positions matching TRBD1. This chain's CDR3 is CASSQDMTGIRNTIYF. The CDR3 DNA is TGCGCCAGCAGCCAAGACATGACAGGGATAAGAAACACCATATATTTT.